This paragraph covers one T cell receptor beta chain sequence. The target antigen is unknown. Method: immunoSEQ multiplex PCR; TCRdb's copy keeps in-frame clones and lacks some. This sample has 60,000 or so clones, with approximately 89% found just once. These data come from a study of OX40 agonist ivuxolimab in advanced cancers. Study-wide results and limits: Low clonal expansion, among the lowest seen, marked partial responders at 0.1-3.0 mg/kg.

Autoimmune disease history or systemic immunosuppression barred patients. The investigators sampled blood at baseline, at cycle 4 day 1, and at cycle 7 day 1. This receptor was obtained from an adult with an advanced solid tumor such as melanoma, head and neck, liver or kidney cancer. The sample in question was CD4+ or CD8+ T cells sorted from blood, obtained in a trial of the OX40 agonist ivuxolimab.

CDR3 amino acids: CASSRNPGHTTSGRANEQFF. CDR3 coding DNA: TGCGCCAGCAGCCGAAATCCGGGACATACGACTAGCGGGAGGGCCAATGAGCAGTTCTTC. The J gene is TRBJ2-1, the V gene TRBV4-1; 14 nucleotides line up with TRBD2. The germline V gene encodes CDR1 MGHRA and CDR2 YSYEKL. J lost 6 bases, V lost 4 bases, and 17 bases had no gene match. This CDR3 has 20 amino acids.